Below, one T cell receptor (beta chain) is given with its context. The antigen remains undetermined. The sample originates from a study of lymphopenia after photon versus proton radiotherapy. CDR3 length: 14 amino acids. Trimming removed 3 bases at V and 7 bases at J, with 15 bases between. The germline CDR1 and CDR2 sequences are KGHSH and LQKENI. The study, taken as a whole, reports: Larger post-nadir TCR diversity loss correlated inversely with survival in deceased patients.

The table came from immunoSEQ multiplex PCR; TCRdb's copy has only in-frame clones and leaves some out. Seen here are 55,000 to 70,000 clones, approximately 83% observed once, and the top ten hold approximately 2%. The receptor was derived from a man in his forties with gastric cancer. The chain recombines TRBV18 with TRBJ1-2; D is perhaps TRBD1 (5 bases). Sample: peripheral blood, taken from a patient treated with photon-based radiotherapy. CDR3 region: CASSPGLQDSGYTF. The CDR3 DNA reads TGTGCCAGCTCACCGGGTCTACAGGATTCTGGCTACACCTTC.